This is a list of T cell receptor beta chains from one sample in a study of cytomegalovirus exposure and HLA in healthy donors. Clones were sequenced by immunoSEQ multiplex PCR, and TCRdb holds only the in-frame ones, with some missing. This table has about 160,000 clones, 77% appearing once. Sequencing used PBMCs. These receptor sequences come from a woman aged 25 to 39 in good health and CMV-seronegative. The CDR3 runs from the conserved cysteine through the conserved F or W. The order of the fields is J gene, D gene, clone size, V gene, CDR3 protein, CDR3 DNA. A D gene is named only where the DNA matches it firmly. A clone size is listed for some rows: how often the clone was seen (once, few, many), or a class if it is expanded.

J gene: TRBJ1-5
D gene: -
clone size: -
V gene: TRBV27
CDR3 protein: CASSISGSNQPQHF
CDR3 DNA: TGTGCCAGCAGTATTTCAGGCAGCAATCAGCCCCAGCATTTT

J gene: TRBJ1-3
D gene: -
clone size: -
V gene: TRBV6-5
CDR3 protein: CASSYSLTAGNTIYF
CDR3 DNA: TGTGCCAGCAGTTACTCTTTGACAGCTGGAAACACCATATATTTT

J gene: TRBJ2-7
D gene: -
clone size: -
V gene: TRBV20-1
CDR3 protein: CSARAGLEQYF
CDR3 DNA: TGCAGTGCTAGAGCAGGGTTAGAGCAGTACTTC

J gene: TRBJ2-5
D gene: -
clone size: once
V gene: TRBV21-1
CDR3 protein: CASSKIAEETQYF
CDR3 DNA: TGTGCCAGCAGCAAAATAGCGGAAGAGACCCAGTACTTC

J gene: TRBJ1-1
D gene: TRBD1
clone size: -
V gene: TRBV18
CDR3 protein: CASSPPSGGRNTEAFF
CDR3 DNA: TGTGCCAGCTCACCACCGTCAGGGGGCCGGAACACTGAAGCTTTCTTT

J gene: TRBJ1-1
D gene: -
clone size: -
V gene: TRBV30
CDR3 protein: CAWSRGTEAFF
CDR3 DNA: TGTGCCTGGAGTCGGGGCACTGAAGCTTTCTTT

J gene: TRBJ1-2
D gene: TRBD1
clone size: -
V gene: TRBV19
CDR3 protein: CASSKLEGTEGYGYTF
CDR3 DNA: TGTGCCAGTAGTAAATTGGAGGGGACAGAAGGATATGGCTACACCTTC

J gene: TRBJ2-1
D gene: -
clone size: -
V gene: TRBV4-2
CDR3 protein: CASSQERDGGNEQFF
CDR3 DNA: TGTGCCAGCAGCCAAGAGCGGGATGGGGGCAATGAGCAGTTCTTC

J gene: TRBJ2-2
D gene: -
clone size: -
V gene: TRBV9
CDR3 protein: CASSVYSRELFF
CDR3 DNA: TGTGCCAGCAGCGTTTACTCCCGGGAGCTGTTTTTT

J gene: TRBJ2-1
D gene: TRBD2
clone size: -
V gene: TRBV20-1
CDR3 protein: CSARVLAGQFF
CDR3 DNA: TGCAGTGCTAGAGTACTAGCGGGCCAGTTCTTC

J gene: TRBJ1-1
D gene: TRBD1
clone size: -
V gene: TRBV4-1
CDR3 protein: CASSYGRQGYTEAFF
CDR3 DNA: TGCGCCAGCAGTTATGGAAGACAGGGGTACACTGAAGCTTTCTTT

J gene: TRBJ2-5
D gene: -
clone size: -
V gene: TRBV7-3
CDR3 protein: CASGIGAGETQYF
CDR3 DNA: TGTGCCAGCGGTATAGGGGCAGGAGAGACCCAGTACTTC

J gene: TRBJ2-3
D gene: -
clone size: -
V gene: TRBV13
CDR3 protein: CASSPTPGLTDTQYF
CDR3 DNA: TGTGCCAGCAGCCCTACCCCCGGACTCACAGATACGCAGTATTTT

J gene: TRBJ1-1
D gene: TRBD1
clone size: -
V gene: TRBV27
CDR3 protein: CASSSFQGVPNTEAFF
CDR3 DNA: TGTGCCAGCAGTTCCTTTCAGGGGGTACCGAACACTGAAGCTTTCTTT

J gene: TRBJ2-3
D gene: TRBD2
clone size: -
V gene: TRBV5-8
CDR3 protein: CASSLGLAGELHTQYF
CDR3 DNA: TGTGCCAGCAGCCTAGGACTAGCGGGAGAATTGCATACGCAGTATTTT

J gene: TRBJ1-1
D gene: -
clone size: -
V gene: TRBV20-1
CDR3 protein: CSARRDTEAFF
CDR3 DNA: TGCAGTGCTAGGCGGGATACTGAAGCTTTCTTT

J gene: TRBJ2-7
D gene: TRBD2
clone size: few
V gene: TRBV4-1
CDR3 protein: CASSQPSGSWYEQYF
CDR3 DNA: TGCGCCAGCAGCCAACCGAGCGGGAGCTGGTACGAGCAGTACTTC

J gene: TRBJ1-1
D gene: -
clone size: -
V gene: TRBV15
CDR3 protein: CATSREGGRLNTEAFF
CDR3 DNA: TGTGCCACCAGCAGAGAGGGTGGCAGGCTGAACACTGAAGCTTTCTTT

J gene: TRBJ2-7
D gene: -
clone size: -
V gene: TRBV28
CDR3 protein: CASSSTRREQYF
CDR3 DNA: TGTGCCAGCAGTTCGACTAGGAGGGAGCAGTACTTC

J gene: TRBJ1-2
D gene: -
clone size: -
V gene: TRBV29-1
CDR3 protein: CSVEWTSNYGYTF
CDR3 DNA: TGCAGCGTTGAGTGGACATCGAACTATGGCTACACCTTC

J gene: TRBJ2-1
D gene: TRBD1
clone size: few
V gene: TRBV14
CDR3 protein: CASSHFSDRANEQFF
CDR3 DNA: TGTGCCAGCAGCCATTTCTCGGACAGGGCAAATGAGCAGTTCTTC

J gene: TRBJ2-1
D gene: -
clone size: -
V gene: TRBV28
CDR3 protein: CASSVSGATPYNEQFF
CDR3 DNA: TGTGCCAGCAGCGTTAGCGGAGCCACCCCCTACAATGAGCAGTTCTTC

J gene: TRBJ1-2
D gene: -
clone size: few
V gene: TRBV11-2
CDR3 protein: CASSPQVIIYGYTF
CDR3 DNA: TGTGCCAGCAGCCCACAGGTCATCATCTATGGCTACACCTTC

J gene: TRBJ2-1
D gene: TRBD1
clone size: -
V gene: TRBV9
CDR3 protein: CASSVAGTGRQQFF
CDR3 DNA: TGTGCCAGCAGCGTAGCCGGGACAGGGAGACAGCAGTTCTTC

J gene: TRBJ2-7
D gene: -
clone size: -
V gene: TRBV2
CDR3 protein: CASSGQSEQYF
CDR3 DNA: TGTGCCAGCAGTGGGCAGTCCGAGCAGTACTTC

J gene: TRBJ2-1
D gene: TRBD2
clone size: -
V gene: TRBV5-1
CDR3 protein: CASMSVAGANYNEQFF
CDR3 DNA: TGCGCCAGCATGAGCGTAGCGGGAGCGAACTACAATGAGCAGTTCTTC

J gene: TRBJ1-1
D gene: -
clone size: -
V gene: TRBV9
CDR3 protein: CASSVGQGHTEAFF
CDR3 DNA: TGTGCCAGCAGCGTAGGGCAGGGGCATACTGAAGCTTTCTTT

J gene: TRBJ1-2
D gene: TRBD1
clone size: few
V gene: TRBV6-1
CDR3 protein: CASSELDRDTGYTF
CDR3 DNA: TGTGCCAGCAGTGAACTAGACAGGGATACGGGCTACACCTTC

J gene: TRBJ1-5
D gene: -
clone size: -
V gene: TRBV10-2
CDR3 protein: CASRQSNQPQHF
CDR3 DNA: TGCGCCAGCAGACAGAGCAATCAGCCCCAGCATTTT

J gene: TRBJ2-7
D gene: -
clone size: -
V gene: TRBV7-3
CDR3 protein: CASSLTDSSYEQYF
CDR3 DNA: TGTGCCAGCAGCTTAACGGACAGCTCCTACGAGCAGTACTTC

J gene: TRBJ2-5
D gene: TRBD2
clone size: -
V gene: TRBV9
CDR3 protein: CASSVAGLAQETQYF
CDR3 DNA: TGTGCCAGCAGCGTAGCGGGACTAGCGCAAGAGACCCAGTACTTC

J gene: TRBJ1-5
D gene: -
clone size: -
V gene: TRBV2
CDR3 protein: CASSVGQGSNQPQHF
CDR3 DNA: TGTGCCAGCAGTGTAGGTCAGGGAAGCAATCAGCCCCAGCATTTT

J gene: TRBJ1-2
D gene: TRBD1
clone size: -
V gene: TRBV30
CDR3 protein: CAWNPGQAKLYGYTF
CDR3 DNA: TGTGCCTGGAATCCGGGACAGGCTAAACTCTATGGCTACACCTTC

J gene: TRBJ2-2
D gene: TRBD1
clone size: -
V gene: TRBV9
CDR3 protein: CASSVGTANTGELFF
CDR3 DNA: TGTGCCAGCAGCGTGGGGACAGCAAACACCGGGGAGCTGTTTTTT

J gene: TRBJ2-2
D gene: TRBD1
clone size: -
V gene: TRBV6-6
CDR3 protein: CASKTGGNSGELFF
CDR3 DNA: TGTGCCAGTAAGACAGGGGGGAACTCCGGGGAGCTGTTTTTT

J gene: TRBJ1-2
D gene: TRBD1
clone size: -
V gene: TRBV5-1
CDR3 protein: CASSQDRGQYYGYTF
CDR3 DNA: TGCGCCAGCAGCCAAGACAGGGGGCAGTACTATGGCTACACCTTC

J gene: TRBJ2-1
D gene: -
clone size: -
V gene: TRBV9
CDR3 protein: CASSYRLGEQFF
CDR3 DNA: TGTGCCAGCAGCTACCGACTGGGTGAGCAGTTCTTC

J gene: TRBJ2-5
D gene: TRBD2
clone size: -
V gene: TRBV27
CDR3 protein: CASSFLAGGLGTQYF
CDR3 DNA: TGTGCCAGCAGTTTTCTAGCGGGAGGGCTTGGGACCCAGTACTTC

J gene: TRBJ1-5
D gene: TRBD1
clone size: -
V gene: TRBV10-3
CDR3 protein: CAISEGTGYQPQHF
CDR3 DNA: TGTGCCATCAGTGAGGGGACAGGATATCAGCCCCAGCATTTT

J gene: TRBJ1-1
D gene: TRBD1
clone size: few
V gene: TRBV6-6
CDR3 protein: CASTNRGQGVNEAFF
CDR3 DNA: TGTGCCAGCACCAACCGGGGACAGGGAGTTAATGAAGCTTTCTTT

J gene: TRBJ2-2
D gene: TRBD1
clone size: -
V gene: TRBV29-1
CDR3 protein: CSVEARQGPNTGELFF
CDR3 DNA: TGCAGCGTTGAAGCCCGACAGGGTCCGAACACCGGGGAGCTGTTTTTT

J gene: TRBJ2-5
D gene: TRBD1
clone size: few
V gene: TRBV10-3
CDR3 protein: CAIRPNDRAQETQYF
CDR3 DNA: TGTGCCATCAGGCCCAATGACAGGGCCCAAGAGACCCAGTACTTC

J gene: TRBJ2-1
D gene: -
clone size: once
V gene: TRBV28
CDR3 protein: CASSLLGGGSYNEQFF
CDR3 DNA: TGTGCCAGCAGTTTATTAGGCGGCGGGTCCTACAATGAGCAGTTCTTC

J gene: TRBJ2-1
D gene: TRBD2
clone size: few
V gene: TRBV28
CDR3 protein: CASITLAGRLNEQFF
CDR3 DNA: TGTGCCAGCATAACACTAGCGGGACGGCTCAATGAGCAGTTCTTC

J gene: TRBJ1-1
D gene: -
clone size: few
V gene: TRBV6-5
CDR3 protein: CASSYRGYTEAFF
CDR3 DNA: TGTGCCAGCAGTTACCGAGGGTACACTGAAGCTTTCTTT

J gene: TRBJ2-5
D gene: TRBD1
clone size: -
V gene: TRBV14
CDR3 protein: CASSPRQGPRETQYF
CDR3 DNA: TGTGCCAGCAGCCCGAGACAGGGCCCGAGGGAGACCCAGTACTTC

J gene: TRBJ2-5
D gene: -
clone size: -
V gene: TRBV15
CDR3 protein: CATSMSGTRLETQYF
CDR3 DNA: TGTGCCACCAGCATGAGCGGGACACGGTTAGAGACCCAGTACTTC

J gene: TRBJ2-7
D gene: TRBD2
clone size: few
V gene: TRBV10-3
CDR3 protein: CAIMAGTSGIMGREQYF
CDR3 DNA: TGTGCCATCATGGCCGGGACTAGCGGGATTATGGGGAGGGAGCAGTACTTC

J gene: TRBJ2-7
D gene: TRBD1
clone size: -
V gene: TRBV10-3
CDR3 protein: CAISEVDRDAYEQYF
CDR3 DNA: TGTGCCATCAGTGAGGTTGACAGGGACGCCTACGAGCAGTACTTC

J gene: TRBJ2-7
D gene: -
clone size: -
V gene: TRBV7-8
CDR3 protein: CASSPRDGGSPHEQYF
CDR3 DNA: TGTGCCAGCAGCCCTAGAGATGGGGGGTCCCCCCACGAGCAGTACTTC

J gene: TRBJ2-7
D gene: TRBD2
clone size: -
V gene: TRBV14
CDR3 protein: CASSLAGYDAYEQYF
CDR3 DNA: TGTGCCAGCAGCCTAGCGGGCTATGATGCCTACGAGCAGTACTTC

J gene: TRBJ2-1
D gene: TRBD1
clone size: -
V gene: TRBV5-4
CDR3 protein: CASTLGQGNEQFF
CDR3 DNA: TGTGCCAGCACCCTAGGACAGGGGAATGAGCAGTTCTTC

J gene: TRBJ2-3
D gene: TRBD2
clone size: -
V gene: TRBV11-2
CDR3 protein: CASSILAVLSDTQYF
CDR3 DNA: TGTGCCAGCAGCATCCTAGCGGTCCTTTCAGATACGCAGTATTTT

J gene: TRBJ1-3
D gene: TRBD1
clone size: -
V gene: TRBV4-3
CDR3 protein: CASSQEPPGTEGNTIYF
CDR3 DNA: TGCGCCAGCAGCCAAGAACCTCCCGGGACAGAAGGAAACACCATATATTTT

J gene: TRBJ1-2
D gene: TRBD1
clone size: -
V gene: TRBV9
CDR3 protein: CASSATNRGANYGYTF
CDR3 DNA: TGTGCCAGCAGCGCCACCAACAGGGGAGCTAACTATGGCTACACCTTC

J gene: TRBJ1-1
D gene: TRBD1
clone size: few
V gene: TRBV29-1
CDR3 protein: CSVGDRWGLEAFF
CDR3 DNA: TGCAGCGTTGGGGACAGGTGGGGGCTTGAAGCTTTCTTT

J gene: TRBJ1-1
D gene: -
clone size: -
V gene: TRBV30
CDR3 protein: CAGQRMRTEAFF
CDR3 DNA: TGTGCCGGGCAGCGGATGAGGACTGAAGCTTTCTTT

J gene: TRBJ2-1
D gene: -
clone size: -
V gene: TRBV11-3
CDR3 protein: CASSLGASSNEQFF
CDR3 DNA: TGTGCCAGCAGCTTAGGGGCCAGTAGTAATGAGCAGTTCTTC

J gene: TRBJ2-2
D gene: TRBD2
clone size: -
V gene: TRBV6-1
CDR3 protein: CASSTPGTSFGELFF
CDR3 DNA: TGTGCCAGCAGTACCCCCGGGACTAGCTTTGGGGAGCTGTTTTTT